At least ten counts were recorded for the clone carrying this T cell receptor beta chain. Its target is unknown. This entry is derived from a study of T cell repertoires in cytomegalovirus infection. About the research overall: Matching HLA type and CMV infection were both indicated by public TCR beta signatures. Study results and caveats: Dominating the ex vivo response were TCR beta clonotypes that were CMV-specific and HLA-C-restricted. The cumulative frequency of public TCR beta families distinguished individuals who carried CMV together with the relevant HLA.

With 4 bases removed from V and 0 bases from J, the gap between germline ends came to 10 bases. Germline V CDR1 and CDR2: SGHTA, FQGNSA. CDR3 length equals 14 residues. TCRdb reprocessed the reads with MiXCR, giving one entry per CDR3 protein. The sample holds 160,000 or so distinct CDR3 sequences, 15% to 20% seen once. The receptor was isolated from a human donor in good health (CMV status not recorded). Some clones in this sample may be carry-over from other donors' samples. The sequenced sample was CD8+ T cells from PBMCs. V gene TRBV7-2 combines with J gene TRBJ2-7; D is possibly TRBD1 or TRBD2 (5 bases each). CDR3 loop: CASSSGDPSYEQYF. The CDR3 DNA is TGTGCCAGCAGCTCCGGGGACCCCTCCTACGAGCAGTACTTC.